Shown below are 30 T cell receptor beta chains from a single sample sequenced in a study of T cell repertoires in cytomegalovirus infection. MiXCR was run by TCRdb on the reads, yielding one entry per CDR3 protein. The sample carries about 310,000 distinct CDR3 sequences, about a sixth recorded once. Sequencing was done on a sample of PBMCs. The receptors derive from a human donor in good health (CMV status not recorded). Some clones in this sample may be carry-over from other donors' samples.

This clonotype was observed a handful of times. The rearrangement uses TRBV20-1 and TRBJ1-1, with D perhaps matching TRBD1 (6 bases). The germline V gene encodes CDR1 DFQATT and CDR2 SNEGSKA (reference sequence). The CDR3 extends over 16 amino acids. Trimming shortened V by 7 bases and J by 4 bases, and 25 bases separated the two germline ends. The CDR3 is CSDLQTGRGEGTEAFF. CDR3 nucleotide sequence: TGCAGTGATCTCCAAACAGGGAGAGGAGAAGGCACTGAAGCTTTCTTT.

This clonotype has a handful of counts. The chain recombines TRBV5-1 with TRBJ1-5, with TRBD1 matching over 9 bases. This CDR3 region has 15 residues. Per germline, CDR1 SGHRS and CDR2 YFSETQ. Unmatched junction bases numbered 7, after V lost 3 bases and J lost 6 bases. Here the CDR3 DNA reads TGCGCCAGCAGCTCCGGGACAGGGATCGGTCAGCCCCAGCATTTT. It encodes CASSSGTGIGQPQHF.

This rearrangement joins TRBV28 to TRBJ1-2, with 7 bases identical to TRBD1. After removal of 6 bases from V and 3 bases from J, the junction contained 7 bases not matched to a gene. CDR1 MDHEN and CDR2 SYDVKM come from the germline V gene. This CDR3 spans 14 amino acids. CDR3 nucleotide sequence: TGTGCCAGCAGGTTGGGAGGGGGCCACTATGGCTACACCTTC. Protein: CASRLGGGHYGYTF.

This clonotype was recorded at least ten times. The rearrangement uses TRBV7-9 and TRBJ1-4; D possibly corresponds to TRBD1 (6 bases). V was shortened by 0 bases and J by 7 bases, with 15 bases between the two germline ends. This CDR3 contains 16 residues. The V gene's germline CDR1 is SEHNR and CDR2 FQNEAQ (reference sequence). The CDR3 reads CASSLALGGAGEKLFF. The CDR3 coding sequence is TGTGCCAGCAGCTTAGCGCTTGGGGGGGCTGGTGAAAAACTGTTTTTT.

There are a few counts of this clonotype. The CDR3 coding sequence is TGTGCCGCGCAGGGGTATATGAACACTGAAGCTTTCTTT. As protein: CAAQGYMNTEAFF. V is TRBV7-9 and J is TRBJ1-1, with D possibly TRBD1 on 6 matching bases. The V gene lost 11 bases and the J gene lost 0 bases, with 13 bases spanning the gap. CDR3 size: 13 residues. Germline loops: CDR1 SEHNR, CDR2 FQNEAQ (reference sequence).

In its sample, this clonotype was seen many times. This chain uses TRBV12-3 or TRBV12-4 with TRBJ1-4; no definite D call. The V gene lost 6 bases and the J gene lost 6 bases, with 14 bases spanning the gap. The CDR3 loop spans 14 amino acids. The CDR3 DNA sequence: TGTGCCAGCAGCAAAGCCACGACGGATGAAAAACTGTTTTTT. It is translated as CASSKATTDEKLFF.

V usage is TRBV12-3 or TRBV12-4 and J usage is TRBJ2-2, with D unresolved. V dropped 3 bases and J dropped 5 bases, with 10 bases sitting between them. The CDR3 has 14 residues. CDR3 residues: CASSFVAGTGELFF. The CDR3 bases are TGTGCCAGCAGTTTTGTGGCAGGTACCGGGGAGCTGTTTTTT.

There are many counts of this clonotype. The chain carries TRBV12-3 or TRBV12-4 and TRBJ1-1; D is undetermined. The CDR3 runs to 14 residues. Between the trimmed V and J ends, which lost 8 bases and 1 base, there was a span of 14 bases. The CDR3 protein is CASGYQTANTEAFF. Here the CDR3 DNA reads TGTGCCAGCGGGTATCAAACAGCGAACACTGAAGCTTTCTTT.

The table lists this clonotype with a few counts. The rearrangement uses TRBV29-1 and TRBJ2-2; a weak D match, TRBD1 (5 bases). The CDR3 contains 14 residues. In germline, CDR1 is SQVTM, CDR2 ANQGSEA. The germline V and J ends were trimmed by 5 bases and 7 bases, with 17 bases remaining between them. DNA of the CDR3: TGCAGCGTTCGACAGAATTCTCTCCTCGGGGAGCTGTTTTTT. It translates to CSVRQNSLLGELFF.

V usage is TRBV7-2 and J usage is TRBJ2-7, with D uncertain. The CDR3 consists of 14 residues. CDR1 and CDR2 from the germline V gene are SGHTA and FQGNSA. V shed 4 bases and J shed 2 bases, with 12 bases lying between them. The CDR3: CASSSQTRTYEQYF. The CDR3 nucleotides are TGTGCCAGCAGCTCGCAGACACGCACCTACGAGCAGTACTTC.

This clonotype has ten or more counts. The V call is TRBV7-2, the J call TRBJ2-1, with TRBD1 matching 9 bases. The germline CDR1 and CDR2 sequences are SGHTA and FQGNSA. J was trimmed by 9 bases and V by 2 bases; bases with no gene match: 5. The CDR3 loop spans 14 amino acids. This CDR3 is CASSLQQGAREQFF. The CDR3 nucleotides read TGTGCCAGCAGCTTACAACAGGGGGCTCGTGAGCAGTTCTTC.

This clonotype came up many times. The chain joins TRBV12-3 or TRBV12-4 to TRBJ1-5; D remains ambiguous. The V end lost 7 bases, the J end lost 4 bases, and 11 bases lay between the germline ends. The CDR3 sequence is 13 residues long. The CDR3, as DNA: TGTGCCAGCACCCCTCAGGTTAATCAGCCCCAGCATTTT. Amino acids: CASTPQVNQPQHF.

V and J are TRBV4-2 and TRBJ1-1; 8 bases are a match to TRBD1. The CDR3 contains 15 residues. V trimming: 3 bases; J trimming: 3 bases; junction bases outside the gene matches: 6. Germline V gene sequence: CDR1 LGHNA, CDR2 YNFKEQ. In DNA, the CDR3 is TGTGCCAGCAGCCAGGGGACAGGAGGTTACACTGAAGCTTTCTTT. Its translation is CASSQGTGGYTEAFF.

This clonotype was counted many times. The chain is built from TRBV7-2 and TRBJ2-7; D is uncertain. The CDR3 sequence is 13 residues long. The ends were cut back, 5 bases at V and 0 bases at J, with 8 bases in the middle. Germline V gives CDR1 SGHTA, CDR2 FQGNSA. DNA for the CDR3: TGTGCCAGCAGCACCTGGGACTCCTACGAGCAGTACTTC. Protein product: CASSTWDSYEQYF.

The V gene is TRBV5-4, the J gene TRBJ2-5, with TRBD2 identical over 12 bases. Losses at the gene ends were 0 bases for V and 2 bases for J; bases not matched to a gene: 8. This CDR3 is built from 18 residues. Germline CDR1 and CDR2: SGHNT and YYREEE (reference sequence). Here the CDR3 DNA reads TGTGCCAGCAGCTTGGCCCTAGCGGGGGGGCCGGATCAAGAGACCCAGTACTTC. This codes for CASSLALAGGPDQETQYF. The full variable domain, with the rest looked up from reference TRBV5-4 and TRBJ2-5, is ETGVTQSPTHLIKTRGQQVTLRCSSQSGHNTVSWYQQALGQGPQFIFQYYREEENGRGNFPPRFSGLQFPNYSSELNVNALELDDSALYLCASSLALAGGPDQETQYFGPGTRLLVL.

This clonotype occurred many times. DNA for the CDR3: TGTGCCAGCAGCCACAGCGGGGGCGACTACAATGAGCAGTTCTTC. The encoded protein is CASSHSGGDYNEQFF. V usage is TRBV12-3 or TRBV12-4 and J usage is TRBJ2-1; 8 bases fit TRBD2. The CDR3 is 15 residues long. The V gene end was trimmed by 6 bases and the J gene end by 3 bases; junction bases not matched to a gene: 7.

This clonotype was seen a handful of times. The rearrangement uses TRBV12-3 or TRBV12-4 and TRBJ1-2; tentatively, D is TRBD1 (5 bases). The CDR3 spans 13 residues. V was shortened by 4 bases and J by 4 bases, with 10 bases between the two germline ends. The CDR3 DNA reads TGTGCCAGCAGTTCCGGGACGCTCTATGGCTACACCTTC. This codes for CASSSGTLYGYTF.

This clonotype was observed at least ten times. The chain links TRBV7-2 to TRBJ2-7; D is possibly TRBD1 (6 bases). Germline loops: CDR1 SGHTA, CDR2 FQGNSA. Trimming took off 8 bases at V and 5 bases at J, with 19 bases between the two ends. The CDR3 extends over 14 amino acids. The CDR3 DNA reads as TGTGCCAGCGCCCGGGACAACCACGGCCACGAGCAGTACTTC. It specifies CASARDNHGHEQYF. The complete variable domain, with remaining parts taken from reference TRBV7-2 and TRBJ2-7, reads GAGVSQSPSNKVTEKGKDVELRCDPISGHTALYWYRQSLGQGLEFLIYFQGNSAPDKSGLPSDRFSAERTGGSVSTLTIQRTQQEDSAVYLCASARDNHGHEQYFGPGTRLTVT.

CDR3: CASSGSSSYNSPLHF. The CDR3 nucleotides are TGTGCCAGTAGCGGATCGAGCTCCTATAATTCACCCCTCCACTTT. The V gene is TRBV28, the J gene TRBJ1-6; no clear D. This CDR3 contains 15 residues. Trimming left V 9 bases short and J 0 bases short, with 12 bases between. Germline CDR1 is MDHEN and CDR2 is SYDVKM.

The chain is built from TRBV19 and TRBJ2-5; TRBD2 is a possible D gene (6 bases). The CDR3 contains 13 residues. In germline, CDR1 is LNHDA, CDR2 SQIVND (reference sequence). V was shortened by 5 bases and J by 6 bases, with 13 bases between the two germline ends. The CDR3 nucleotides read TGTGCCAGTAGTGGAAGGGACTTTCAGACCCAGTACTTC. This codes for CASSGRDFQTQYF.

The CDR3 loop reads CASSLRQAGTATTNEKLFF. The CDR3 DNA follows: TGTGCCAGCAGTTTAAGACAAGCGGGGACGGCCACAACTAATGAAAAACTGTTTTTT. The genes are TRBV27 and TRBJ1-4; tentative D call: TRBD1 (5 bases). CDR3 length: 19 residues. The V end was cut by 2 bases, the J end by 0 bases, with 19 bases between. CDR1 and CDR2 (germline): MNHEY, SMNVEV (reference sequence).

The sample holds many counts of this clonotype. The V and J genes are TRBV12-3 or TRBV12-4 and TRBJ1-4; no reliable D call. The CDR3 extends over 12 amino acids. V was cut by 5 bases and J by 11 bases, with 12 bases left in between. The CDR3 DNA reads TGTGCCAGCAGTCCAACTTGGTGGAAACTGTTTTTT. Amino acid sequence: CASSPTWWKLFF.

The sample holds many counts of this clonotype. The V and J genes are TRBV6-2 or TRBV6-3 and TRBJ2-3, with TRBD2 matching 10 bases. Trimming removed 2 bases from V and 1 base from J; junction bases left unmatched: 9. Germline CDR1 MNHEY, CDR2 SVGEGT. The CDR3 loop spans 18 amino acids. Here the CDR3 DNA reads TGTGCCAGCAGTTACCCGGCGCTAGCGGGGGCTGGCACAGATACGCAGTATTTT. This translates into CASSYPALAGAGTDTQYF.

This clonotype appeared many times. The J gene is TRBJ1-1, the V gene TRBV10-3; D is unclear. V shed 7 bases and J shed 0 bases, with 9 bases lying between them. Germline CDR1 is ENHRY and CDR2 is SYGVKD. The CDR3 runs 13 residues. CDR3: CAIKAPLNTEAFF. Written as DNA, the CDR3 is TGTGCCATCAAAGCACCTTTGAACACTGAAGCTTTCTTT.

This clonotype turned up a few times. The chain links TRBV7-9 to TRBJ2-3; possible D gene TRBD2, 6 bases. CDR3 size: 14 residues. V was trimmed by 3 bases and J by 5 bases, leaving 12 bases between them. Germline values: CDR1 SEHNR, CDR2 FQNEAQ (reference sequence). CDR3: CASSFGSTLDTQYF. CDR3 in DNA: TGTGCCAGCAGCTTCGGGAGTACCTTAGATACGCAGTATTTT.

This clonotype was counted many times. This chain joins TRBV7-2 and TRBJ2-4, with 10 bases lining up with TRBD1. J was trimmed by 1 base and V by 5 bases; bases with no gene match: 5. The CDR3 runs 16 residues. CDR1 SGHTA and CDR2 FQGNSA come from the germline V gene. The CDR3 sequence is CASSAGQGVAKNIQYF. The CDR3 bases are TGTGCCAGCAGCGCCGGACAGGGGGTGGCCAAAAACATTCAGTACTTC.

The sample holds a few counts of this clonotype. The V gene is TRBV7-2, the J gene TRBJ2-1, with D possibly being TRBD1 or TRBD2 (6 bases each). The CDR3 is 14 residues long. V was clipped by 11 bases and J by 7 bases, with 21 bases between them. Germline CDR1 and CDR2: SGHTA and FQGNSA. CDR3 in amino acids: CAFTRGTGGNEQFF. DNA for the CDR3: TGTGCCTTCACTAGGGGGACCGGAGGGAATGAGCAGTTCTTC. Variable domain in full (rest from reference TRBV7-2 and TRBJ2-1): GAGVSQSPSNKVTEKGKDVELRCDPISGHTALYWYRQSLGQGLEFLIYFQGNSAPDKSGLPSDRFSAERTGGSVSTLTIQRTQQEDSAVYLCAFTRGTGGNEQFFGPGTRLTVL.

J is TRBJ2-3 and V is TRBV7-2, with 11 bases aligning to TRBD2. Germline CDR1 reads SGHTA; CDR2 reads FQGNSA. The V gene end was trimmed by 4 bases and the J gene end by 6 bases; junction bases not matched to a gene: 6. This CDR3 comprises 15 residues. CDR3 protein: CASSSGLAEKDTQYF. The CDR3, as DNA: TGTGCCAGCAGCTCGGGACTAGCGGAGAAGGATACGCAGTATTTT.

The chain is built from TRBV4-2 and TRBJ1-3; no firm D call. Germline assignment: CDR1 LGHNA and CDR2 YNFKEQ. This CDR3 contains 15 residues. Trimming left V 1 base short and J 4 bases short, with 11 bases between. CDR3 coding DNA: TGTGCCAGCAGCCAAGGGTCCGGCGCCGGAAACACCATATATTTT. Protein sequence: CASSQGSGAGNTIYF.

V usage is TRBV20-1 and J usage is TRBJ2-7, with 7 bases fitting TRBD1. The germline CDR1 and CDR2 sequences are DFQATT and SNEGSKA (reference sequence). The CDR3 totals 15 residues. After removal of 5 bases from V and 0 bases from J, the junction contained 10 bases not matched to a gene. CDR3 protein: CSAPRSRGHSYEQYF. Here the CDR3 DNA reads TGCAGTGCTCCCAGGTCGAGGGGGCACTCCTACGAGCAGTACTTC.